One and the same sample provided the 27 T cell receptor beta chains below, sequenced in a study of CD8 T cells in Susac syndrome. Random-hexamer reverse transcription was applied to roughly 0.45 to 1 ug RNA. TCRdb independently ran MiXCR on the immunoSEQ multiplex PCR reads; one entry per CDR3 protein. The sample holds about 130,000 distinct CDR3 sequences, approximately 93% seen once. The specimen sequenced was CD8+ T cells from PBMCs. These receptors came from a human donor with multiple sclerosis.

V is TRBV27 and J is TRBJ2-7; 7 bases are a match to TRBD2. Germline trimming cut 5 bases from V and 7 bases from J; bases unmatched to any gene: 17. This CDR3 has 16 residues. Germline V lookup: CDR1 MNHEY, CDR2 SMNVEV (reference sequence). CDR3 DNA: TGTGCCAGCAGTCCGTACGCGGGGGACCCGGCACGGGAGCAGTACTTC. It codes for CASSPYAGDPAREQYF.

The rearrangement uses TRBV4-1 and TRBJ1-2; D remains ambiguous. The CDR3 is made up of 15 amino acids. Trimming cost V 1 base and J 3 bases, with 12 bases left between them. Per the germline V gene, CDR1 is MGHRA and CDR2 is YSYEKL. The CDR3 sequence is CASSQGTQEDYGYTF. As DNA, the CDR3 is TGCGCCAGCAGCCAAGGGACCCAGGAGGACTATGGCTACACCTTC.

The chain employs TRBV6-2 or TRBV6-3 and TRBJ1-1; TRBD1 might be the D (6 bases). The CDR3 is made up of 14 amino acids. Looked up from germline, CDR1 is MNHEY and CDR2 is SVGEGT. V lost 2 bases and J 0 bases, leaving 7 bases between the germline ends. For the CDR3, the DNA is TGTGCCAGCAGTTACAGGGGGATGAACACTGAAGCTTTCTTT. It specifies CASSYRGMNTEAFF.

The V gene is TRBV13, the J gene TRBJ1-2; weak D call: TRBD1 (6 bases). The CDR3 spans 14 residues. Germline V gene data show CDR1 as PRHDT and CDR2 as FYEKMQ (reference sequence). Trimming shortened V by 1 base and J by 5 bases, and 11 bases separated the two germline ends. The chain's CDR3 is CASSLAGQRYGYTF. The CDR3 bases are TGTGCCAGCAGCTTAGCCGGACAGCGGTATGGCTACACCTTC.

This chain links TRBV15 with TRBJ2-5; D is uncertain. CDR3 length: 14 residues. Germline V gene sequence: CDR1 LNHNV, CDR2 YYDKDF (reference sequence). V gave up 1 base and J gave up 5 bases, with 11 bases separating them. CDR3 amino acids: CATSRGISSETQYF. CDR3 in DNA: TGTGCCACCAGCAGAGGGATTAGTTCTGAGACCCAGTACTTC.

The DNA for the CDR3 is TGTGCCAGCAGCCCCGCGATTGGGGGACAGGCACAAGAGACCCAGTACTTC. Its protein is CASSPAIGGQAQETQYF. The chain has TRBV21-1 and TRBJ2-5; the table calls TRBD1, which could not be checked here. TRBV21-1 is recorded as a pseudogene. The length of the CDR3 is 17 residues.

The chain carries TRBV3-1 and TRBJ2-5; TRBD2 matches at 16 bases. The CDR3 has 17 amino acids. J gave up 5 bases and V 1 base, and 4 bases lay outside the gene matches. The germline gives CDR1 LGHDT, CDR2 YNNKEL (reference sequence). The CDR3: CASSQGGTSGGAETQYF. Here the CDR3 DNA reads TGTGCCAGCAGCCAAGGTGGGACTAGCGGGGGGGCGGAGACCCAGTACTTC.

This clonotype was counted between two and nine times. The V call is TRBV27, the J call TRBJ1-1, with D maybe TRBD1 (5 bases). There are 14 residues in the CDR3. The germline gives CDR1 MNHEY, CDR2 SMNVEV (reference sequence). V was trimmed by 8 bases and J by 4 bases, leaving 17 bases between them. CDR3 residues: CASSLSRGGTEAFF. CDR3 nucleotide sequence: TGTGCCAGCTCGCTATCACGGGGGGGCACTGAAGCTTTCTTT.

The rearrangement links TRBV19 to TRBJ1-5, with D perhaps matching TRBD1 (6 bases). CDR1 is LNHDA and CDR2 is SQIVND in the germline V gene (reference sequence). The CDR3 consists of 17 residues. Trimming removed 3 bases at V and 0 bases at J, with 15 bases between. The CDR3 bases are TGTGCCAGTAGTATCAGGGGCCCTAATTATAGCAATCAGCCCCAGCATTTT. As protein: CASSIRGPNYSNQPQHF.

J is TRBJ2-7 and V is TRBV5-4; 11 nucleotides match TRBD2. Germline loops: CDR1 SGHNT, CDR2 YYREEE (reference sequence). The CDR3 sequence is 16 residues long. After removal of 4 bases from V and 2 bases from J, the junction contained 8 bases not matched to a gene. The CDR3 DNA reads as TGTGCCAGCAGCCTCACCGGGACTAGCGGCACCTACGAGCAGTACTTC. It codes for CASSLTGTSGTYEQYF.

The chain carries TRBV18 and TRBJ2-5; 10 bases agree with TRBD1. Germline lookup yields CDR1 KGHSH and CDR2 LQKENI. The trim removed 2 bases at V and 5 bases at J, leaving 5 bases unmatched. The CDR3 length is 15 residues. This CDR3 is CASSPETGGYETQYF. Here the CDR3 DNA reads TGTGCCAGCTCACCAGAGACAGGGGGCTATGAGACCCAGTACTTC.

This chain links TRBV12-3 or TRBV12-4 with TRBJ2-3; unclear D gene. The germline V and J ends were trimmed by 2 bases and 0 bases, with 9 bases remaining between them. This CDR3 is 15 amino acids long. The CDR3 bases are TGTGCCAGCAGTTTAATCAGCCCTAGCACAGATACGCAGTATTTT. It is translated as CASSLISPSTDTQYF.

V usage is TRBV6-6 and J usage is TRBJ2-5, with 14 bases aligning to TRBD2. The CDR3 covers 14 residues. J was trimmed by 4 bases and V by 7 bases; bases with no gene match: 2. In germline, CDR1 is MNHNY, CDR2 SVGAGI (reference sequence). CDR3 region: CASKTSGRVETQYF. As DNA, the CDR3 is TGTGCCAGCAAGACTAGCGGGAGGGTAGAGACCCAGTACTTC.

The rearrangement joins TRBV30 to TRBJ1-4; 8 nucleotides match TRBD1. The trim removed 0 bases at V and 8 bases at J, leaving 5 bases unmatched. The CDR3 consists of 14 residues. The germline gives CDR1 GTSNPN, CDR2 SVGIG (reference sequence). The DNA for the CDR3 is TGTGCCTGGAGTGTAGGGACAGGTTACGAAAAACTGTTTTTT. Translating gives CAWSVGTGYEKLFF.

This rearrangement joins TRBV20-1 to TRBJ2-1; TRBD1 or TRBD2 may be the D gene (6 bases each). Per germline, CDR1 DFQATT and CDR2 SNEGSKA (reference sequence). The CDR3 extends over 16 amino acids. V lost 0 bases and J lost 1, with 13 bases in between. The CDR3 here is CSARDRRGESYNEQFF. The DNA of the CDR3 is TGCAGTGCTAGAGATAGGAGGGGGGAGTCCTACAATGAGCAGTTCTTC.

The V gene is TRBV27, the J gene TRBJ2-7, with TRBD2 matching over 9 bases. Trimming removed 3 bases from V and 6 bases from J; junction bases left unmatched: 6. CDR1 is MNHEY, CDR2 SMNVEV, per germline (reference sequence). This CDR3 spans 14 amino acids. DNA of the CDR3: TGTGCCAGCAGTTTTAGTAGCGGGAGTTTCGAGCAGTACGTC. Its protein is CASSFSSGSFEQYV.

The rearrangement links TRBV29-1 to TRBJ1-2, with 8 bases fitting TRBD1. The germline gives CDR1 SQVTM, CDR2 ANQGSEA. This CDR3 is built from 18 residues. The trim removed 0 bases at V and 0 bases at J, leaving 12 bases unmatched. The CDR3 DNA reads as TGCAGCGTTGAAGATCCCCGGACAGGGACCACAGCTAACTATGGCTACACCTTC. Protein: CSVEDPRTGTTANYGYTF.

The chain combines TRBV2 with TRBJ2-7; 9 nucleotides line up with TRBD1. Germline values: CDR1 SNHLY, CDR2 FYNNEI. Trimming removed 6 bases from V and 0 bases from J; junction bases left unmatched: 6. The CDR3 runs to 15 residues. The CDR3 protein is CASRAGTGPSYEQYF. CDR3 DNA sequence: TGTGCCAGCAGGGCCGGGACAGGGCCCTCCTACGAGCAGTACTTC. The full variable domain, its missing parts supplied by reference TRBV2 and TRBJ2-7, is EPEVTQTPSHQVTQMGQEVILRCVPISNHLYFYWYRQILGQKVEFLVSFYNNEISEKSEIFDDQFSVERPDGSNFTLKIRSTKLEDSAMYFCASRAGTGPSYEQYFGPGTRLTVT.

V and J are TRBV6-5 and TRBJ1-1, with D maybe TRBD1 (5 bases). The CDR3 spans 15 residues. V was pared by 2 bases and J by 4 bases, with 14 bases between. CDR1 is MNHEY and CDR2 is SVGAGI in the germline V gene. Here the CDR3 reads CASSYGAESSTEAFF. CDR3 bases: TGTGCCAGCAGTTACGGGGCGGAGTCCTCCACTGAAGCTTTCTTT.

The chain combines TRBV6-2 or TRBV6-3 with TRBJ2-5; D call uncertain. V lost 7 bases, J lost 5 bases, and 11 bases lay in between. CDR3 length: 12 amino acids. From germline, CDR1 is MNHEY and CDR2 SVGEGT. CDR3 sequence: CASNWYLETQYF. In nucleotides, the CDR3 is TGTGCCAGCAATTGGTATTTGGAGACCCAGTACTTC.

The V gene is TRBV5-4, the J gene TRBJ2-5; weak D call: TRBD2 (6 bases). Trimming cost V 0 bases and J 5 bases, with 14 bases left between them. The CDR3 consists of 15 residues. Germline-derived CDR1 and CDR2 are SGHNT and YYREEE (reference sequence). CDR3 amino acids: CASSLGRERWETQYF. CDR3 bases: TGTGCCAGCAGCTTGGGTCGGGAGCGATGGGAGACCCAGTACTTC.

This chain joins TRBV4-1 and TRBJ1-3; 7 bases map to TRBD1. The V and J ends lost 2 bases and 0 bases, in that order; junction bases with no gene match: 7. CDR3 length: 17 residues. The V gene's germline CDR1 is MGHRA and CDR2 YSYEKL. CDR3 in amino acids: CASSQRVGTASGNTIYF. The CDR3 coding sequence is TGCGCCAGCAGCCAAAGAGTCGGGACAGCCTCTGGAAACACCATATATTTT.

The chain has TRBV27 and TRBJ1-5; D is undetermined. The CDR3 has 12 residues. Germline V gene lookup returns CDR1 MNHEY and CDR2 SMNVEV (reference sequence). V was clipped by 7 bases and J by 6 bases, with 10 bases between them. CDR3 DNA: TGTGCCAGCACCCTAGGTAGTCAGCCCCAGCATTTT. It is translated as CASTLGSQPQHF.

The genes are TRBV6-5 and TRBJ1-1; D is undetermined. V dropped 2 bases and J dropped 5 bases, with 9 bases sitting between them. This CDR3 has 13 amino acids. Germline V gives CDR1 MNHEY, CDR2 SVGAGI. The CDR3 sequence: CASSYGVDTEAFF. The CDR3 nucleotides are TGTGCCAGCAGTTACGGGGTAGATACTGAAGCTTTCTTT.

The chain couples TRBV20-1 to TRBJ2-7, with 7 bases lining up with TRBD1. V gave up 0 bases and J gave up 2 bases; unmatched junction bases: 4. The CDR3 has 14 amino acids. CDR1 and CDR2 (germline): DFQATT, SNEGSKA (reference sequence). The chain's CDR3 is CSARDTGDPYEQYF. In nucleotides, the CDR3 is TGCAGTGCTAGAGACACAGGGGACCCCTACGAGCAGTACTTC.

The rearrangement joins TRBV11-2 to TRBJ2-1; 9 positions match TRBD2. The length of the CDR3 is 15 residues. Germline values: CDR1 SGHAT, CDR2 FQNNGV. The V gene end was trimmed by 5 bases and the J gene end by 6 bases; junction bases not matched to a gene: 8. The CDR3 bases are TGTGCCAGCAGCCCCATTCTAGCGGGACCCAATGAGCAGTTCTTC. Translated: CASSPILAGPNEQFF. The variable domain in full, with the rest retrieved from reference TRBV11-2 and TRBJ2-1, is EAGVAQSPRYKIIEKRQSVAFWCNPISGHATLYWYQQILGQGPKLLIQFQNNGVVDDSQLPKDRFSAERLKGVDSTLKIQPAKLEDSAVYLCASSPILAGPNEQFFGPGTRLTVL.

The CDR3 DNA follows: TGTGCCAGCAGCTCTCCGGGACTAGCGGGGGGGGAGCAGTTCTTC. Amino acids: CASSSPGLAGGEQFF. V is TRBV7-3 and J is TRBJ2-1; TRBD2 agrees at 16 bases. V was clipped by 4 bases and J by 10 bases; unmatched bases: 4. This CDR3 has 15 residues. From germline, CDR1 is SGHTA and CDR2 FQGTGA.